The next 16 T cell receptor beta chains were all read from a single sample in a study of OX40 agonist ivuxolimab in advanced cancers. The table came from immunoSEQ multiplex PCR; TCRdb's copy has only in-frame clones and leaves some out. Among approximately 59,000 clones listed, 81% were seen once. Sequencing used CD4+ or CD8+ T cells sorted from blood, obtained in a trial of the OX40 agonist ivuxolimab. These receptor sequences come from an adult with an advanced solid tumor such as melanoma, head and neck, liver or kidney cancer.

The V gene is TRBV5-1, the J gene TRBJ2-1, with 10 bases that match TRBD1. V lost 1 base and J lost 9; bases outside the gene matches: 7. The CDR3 runs to 15 residues. Germline CDR1 and CDR2: SGHRS and YFSETQ. In DNA, the CDR3 is TGCGCCAGCAGCTTGCGGATGACAGGGGGCGGTGAGCAGTTCTTC. This codes for CASSLRMTGGGEQFF.

The gene calls are TRBV6-6 and TRBJ2-3; D not certain. V was trimmed by 4 bases and J by 0 bases, leaving 14 bases between them. CDR3 length: 16 amino acids. CDR1 is MNHNY and CDR2 is SVGAGI in the germline V gene (reference sequence). The CDR3 loop is CASSSPADPSTDTQYF. The CDR3, as DNA: TGTGCCAGCAGTTCCCCAGCAGATCCTAGCACAGATACGCAGTATTTT.

This chain connects TRBV19 to TRBJ2-3; 11 nucleotides agree with TRBD2. The CDR3 is 19 amino acids. The germline V gene encodes CDR1 LNHDA and CDR2 SQIVND (reference sequence). The trim removed 3 bases at V and 0 bases at J, leaving 11 bases unmatched. CDR3 sequence (DNA): TGTGCCAGTAGTATTGAGTTCCGACTAGCGGGGTCTAGCACAGATACGCAGTATTTT. The encoded protein is CASSIEFRLAGSSTDTQYF. The full variable domain, with the rest looked up from reference TRBV19 and TRBJ2-3, is DGGITQSPKYLFRKEGQNVTLSCEQNLNHDAMYWYRQDPGQGLRLIYYSQIVNDFQKGDIAEGYSVSREKKESFPLTVTSAQKNPTAFYLCASSIEFRLAGSSTDTQYFGPGTRLTVL.

This clone was recorded only once. The chain carries TRBV21-1 and TRBJ2-7; the tabulated D call, TRBD2, remains unverified against the DNA. TRBV21-1 counts as a pseudogene. The CDR3 spans 16 residues. The DNA for the CDR3 is TGTGCCAGCAGCAAAGTACAAGGAGATAAGACCTACGAGCAGTACTTC. Translation: CASSKVQGDKTYEQYF.

This clone was seen only a few times. This chain uses TRBV11-2 with TRBJ1-5, with no clear D. The germline V gene encodes CDR1 SGHAT and CDR2 FQNNGV. Trimming removed 0 bases from V and 1 base from J, with 7 bases in between. This CDR3 contains 15 residues. The CDR3 reads CASSLDWESNQPQHF. In DNA, the CDR3 is TGTGCCAGCAGCTTAGACTGGGAGAGCAATCAGCCCCAGCATTTT.

The rearrangement joins TRBV2 to TRBJ1-6; the match to TRBD1 covers 7 bases. Per the germline V gene, CDR1 is SNHLY and CDR2 is FYNNEI. After removal of 0 bases from V and 3 bases from J, the junction contained 20 bases not matched to a gene. The CDR3 is made up of 22 amino acids. CDR3 loop: CASSEALLFGSGDSFYNSPLHF. The CDR3 DNA follows: TGTGCCAGCAGTGAAGCGCTTCTGTTTGGGTCTGGGGACAGCTTCTATAATTCACCCCTCCACTTT.

The rearrangement links TRBV5-4 to TRBJ2-3, with no clear D. The V gene's germline CDR1 is SGHNT and CDR2 YYREEE (reference sequence). The CDR3 is 12 amino acids. Trimming cost V 6 bases and J 1 base, with 6 bases left between them. CDR3 protein: CASTGRTDTQYF. CDR3 DNA: TGTGCCAGCACAGGACGCACAGATACGCAGTATTTT.

V gene TRBV11-3 combines with J gene TRBJ2-7, with 9 positions matching TRBD2. This CDR3 contains 14 residues. The V gene end was trimmed by 5 bases and the J gene end by 3 bases; junction bases not matched to a gene: 5. Germline CDR1 is SGHNT and CDR2 is YENEEA. This chain's CDR3 is CASSVAAGGYEQYF. The DNA of the CDR3 is TGTGCCAGCAGCGTTGCAGCGGGAGGCTACGAGCAGTACTTC.

V usage is TRBV4-1 and J usage is TRBJ2-1, with 7 bases fitting TRBD1. This CDR3 region has 17 residues. Looked up from germline, CDR1 is MGHRA and CDR2 is YSYEKL. The ends lost 0 bases at V and 9 bases at J; junction bases unmatched: 14. CDR3 amino acids: CASSQDPGRQGFGEQFF. As DNA, the CDR3 is TGCGCCAGCAGCCAAGATCCAGGGAGACAGGGATTCGGTGAGCAGTTCTTC.

The J gene is TRBJ1-1, the V gene TRBV6-5; D might be TRBD1 (6 bases). Germline CDR1 is MNHEY and CDR2 is SVGAGI. This CDR3 comprises 14 residues. V lost 8 bases and J lost 8, with 21 bases in between. In DNA, the CDR3 is TGTGCCAGCGCCCCCCACCCAGGGGCGAGAGAAGCTTTCTTT. Its protein product is CASAPHPGAREAFF.

V and J are TRBV4-1 and TRBJ2-5; weak D call: TRBD1 (5 bases). Germline-derived CDR1 and CDR2 are MGHRA and YSYEKL. CDR3 length: 16 residues. V dropped 0 bases and J dropped 3 bases, with 14 bases sitting between them. CDR3 sequence (DNA): TGCGCCAGCAGCCAAGATACCGGACACAGTGAAGAGACCCAGTACTTC. This encodes CASSQDTGHSEETQYF.

The chain links TRBV5-4 to TRBJ2-5, with unresolved D. CDR3 size: 14 residues. V dropped 4 bases and J dropped 8 bases, with 18 bases sitting between them. Germline V gene lookup returns CDR1 SGHNT and CDR2 YYREEE (reference sequence). CDR3 amino acids: CASSTPAPPATQYF. The DNA of the CDR3 is TGTGCCAGCAGCACCCCCGCGCCGCCTGCTACCCAGTACTTC.

The gene calls are TRBV2 and TRBJ1-2; D unresolved. The CDR3 loop spans 13 amino acids. CDR1 and CDR2 from the germline V gene are SNHLY and FYNNEI. The V and J ends lost 5 bases and 1 base respectively, with 8 bases between them. CDR3 in amino acids: CASSPYGNYGYTF. The CDR3 DNA reads as TGTGCCAGCAGTCCGTACGGTAACTATGGCTACACCTTC.

In DNA form, the CDR3 reads TGTGCCAGCAGTGACCATAGGACAGGGGGCGGGTCTCGAGAGCAGTACTTC. Residues: CASSDHRTGGGSREQYF. This rearrangement joins TRBV6-1 to TRBJ2-7, with 11 bases matching TRBD1. The length of the CDR3 is 17 residues. Germline CDR1 and CDR2: MNHNS and SASEGT. Trimming removed 3 bases from V and 7 bases from J; junction bases left unmatched: 14.

The chain recombines TRBV28 with TRBJ2-7; tentatively, D is TRBD2 (6 bases). Germline CDR1 and CDR2: MDHEN and SYDVKM. The CDR3 has 12 amino acids. V was pared by 8 bases and J by 3 bases, with 11 bases between. The CDR3, as DNA: TGTGCCAGCGCTTTGGGGGGCTACGAGCAGTACTTC. Residues: CASALGGYEQYF.

The chain uses TRBV5-1 and TRBJ2-7; D perhaps matches TRBD1 (5 bases). The V gene lost 1 base and the J gene lost 5 bases, with 19 bases spanning the gap. The CDR3 is 16 residues long. Germline-derived CDR1 and CDR2 are SGHRS and YFSETQ. DNA for the CDR3: TGCGCCAGCAGCTTGCCCCGTGGACCAGGGAAGCACGAGCAGTACTTC. This encodes CASSLPRGPGKHEQYF.